The next 30 T cell receptor beta chains were all read from a single sample in a study of T-cell reconstitution after alpha-beta-depleted transplantation in children. TCRbeta library preparation incorporated unique molecular identifiers. TCRdb called the PCR reads again in MiXCR, with one record for every CDR3 protein. The sample shows a few hundred thousand distinct CDR3 sequences, around 10% of them seen only once. The specimen was PBMCs from the stem cell graft donor, collected from the stem cell graft. The receptors were sampled from a human donor who donated a stem cell graft to a child with acute lymphoblastic leukemia.

As regards this clonotype: A junction end diverges from the germline sequence, so it may reflect a read error. V gene TRBV7-7 combines with J gene TRBJ2-5; TRBD1 matches 8 bases. CDR3 length equals 16 residues. Germline lookup yields CDR1 SSHAT and CDR2 FNYEAQ (reference sequence). Here the CDR3 reads CASSPDRTGGQETQYF. DNA of the CDR3: TGTGCTAGCAGCCCTGATCGAACAGGGGGCCAAGAGACCCAGTACTTC.

The chain couples TRBV20-1 to TRBJ2-1, with 10 bases lining up with TRBD2. From germline, CDR1 is DFQATT and CDR2 SNEGSKA (reference sequence). Losses at the gene ends were 6 bases for V and 6 bases for J; bases not matched to a gene: 5. The CDR3 consists of 13 residues. The CDR3 loop is CSAFGLAANEQFF. CDR3 coding DNA: TGCAGTGCCTTTGGACTAGCGGCCAATGAGCAGTTCTTC.

In this sample, this clonotype turned up a few times. The V gene is TRBV5-6, the J gene TRBJ2-7; D might be TRBD1 or TRBD2, each matching 5 bases. Germline V gene lookup returns CDR1 SGHDT and CDR2 YYEEEE. V lost 4 bases and J 6 bases, leaving 17 bases between the germline ends. The CDR3 length is 14 residues. Written as DNA, the CDR3 is TGTGCCAGCAGCAGCTCCGGGGCCCTCCCCGAGCAGTACTTC. It encodes CASSSSGALPEQYF.

This clonotype was detected only a few times. The rearrangement uses TRBV29-1 and TRBJ2-1; 7 nucleotides agree with TRBD1. The CDR3 loop spans 14 amino acids. Germline-derived CDR1 and CDR2 are SQVTM and ANQGSEA. V dropped 7 bases and J dropped 3; count of bases not matched to a gene: 9. CDR3 in amino acids: CSGRQGVVYNEQFF. Here the CDR3 DNA reads TGCAGCGGTCGACAGGGAGTGGTCTACAATGAGCAGTTCTTC.

This clonotype was recorded a few times. This chain uses TRBV5-1 with TRBJ1-4, with D uncertain. CDR1 SGHRS and CDR2 YFSETQ come from the germline V gene. CDR3 size: 14 residues. Trimming took off 4 bases at V and 8 bases at J, with 15 bases between the two ends. Here the CDR3 DNA reads TGCGCCAGCAGCCCGCGGGATGCGGGAGAAAAACTGTTTTTT. Translating it yields CASSPRDAGEKLFF.

This sequence joins TRBV6-1 and TRBJ2-1; 11 bases are shared with TRBD1. This CDR3 contains 15 residues. V shed 4 bases and J 8 bases; nucleotides not matched to a gene: 7. Per germline, CDR1 MNHNS and CDR2 SASEGT. The CDR3: CASSAGTGGSDEQFF. The CDR3, as DNA: TGTGCCAGCAGTGCCGGGACAGGGGGTTCCGATGAGCAGTTCTTC.

The DNA of the CDR3 is TGCAGTGCTAGGGGAGGGGGGGATAATGAGCAGTTCTTC. This codes for CSARGGGDNEQFF. The V and J genes are TRBV20-1 and TRBJ2-1; D possibly corresponds to TRBD2 (7 bases). The CDR3 totals 13 residues. The ends were cut back, 3 bases at V and 7 bases at J, with 13 bases in the middle. Looked up from germline, CDR1 is DFQATT and CDR2 is SNEGSKA (reference sequence).

The V gene is TRBV4-3, the J gene TRBJ2-3, with TRBD2 as a possible D gene (5 bases). Germline-derived CDR1 and CDR2 are LGHNA and YSLEER. There are 19 residues in the CDR3. The V end was cut by 0 bases, the J end by 0 bases, with 19 bases between. The CDR3 DNA follows: TGCGCCAGCAGCCAAGATCGAGGGTTGGCGAGTACTAGCACAGATACGCAGTATTTT. Translated, it gives CASSQDRGLASTSTDTQYF.

This chain connects TRBV7-2 to TRBJ2-3, with 12 nucleotides matching TRBD1. Looked up from germline, CDR1 is SGHTA and CDR2 is FQGNSA. V was clipped by 5 bases and J by 1 base; unmatched bases: 4. The CDR3 runs 16 residues. CDR3 region: CASSTGTGGRTDTQYF. The CDR3 nucleotides are TGTGCCAGCAGCACCGGGACAGGGGGCCGCACAGATACGCAGTATTTT.

This clonotype was counted many times. The chain joins TRBV10-3 to TRBJ2-7, with 9 bases lining up with TRBD1. This CDR3 has 16 residues. Germline CDR1 and CDR2: ENHRY and SYGVKD. J was trimmed by 5 bases and V by 2 bases; bases with no gene match: 10. CDR3 coding DNA: TGTGCCATCAGTGAGACCGGGACAGGGACTTTCCACGAGCAGTACTTC. It codes for CAISETGTGTFHEQYF.

This clonotype was seen ten or more times. The V and J genes are TRBV12-3 or TRBV12-4 and TRBJ1-5; D remains unclear. The CDR3 sequence is 16 residues long. With 1 base removed from V and 0 bases from J, the gap between germline ends came to 10 bases. This CDR3 reads CASSLDGLTSNQPQHF. For the CDR3, the DNA is TGTGCCAGCAGTTTAGATGGACTCACTAGCAATCAGCCCCAGCATTTT.

This chain links TRBV28 with TRBJ1-2, with no clear D. Per germline, CDR1 MDHEN and CDR2 SYDVKM. Trimming left V 5 bases short and J 2 bases short, with 12 bases between. The CDR3 runs to 14 residues. The CDR3 nucleotides are TGTGCCAGCAGTGACCTCCGGGTCAACTATGGCTACACCTTC. Residues: CASSDLRVNYGYTF.

This clonotype was recorded at least ten times. V and J are TRBV5-1 and TRBJ2-7; D perhaps matches TRBD2 (5 bases). This CDR3 spans 13 amino acids. V lost 0 bases and J 3 bases, leaving 7 bases between the germline ends. In germline, CDR1 is SGHRS, CDR2 YFSETQ. The CDR3: CASSLGRDYEQYF. CDR3 DNA sequence: TGCGCCAGCAGCTTGGGACGGGACTACGAGCAGTACTTC.

The V and J genes are TRBV6-5 and TRBJ2-1; a weak D match, TRBD2 (5 bases). Trimming removed 4 bases from V and 6 bases from J, with 13 bases in between. Germline V gene data show CDR1 as MNHEY and CDR2 as SVGAGI. CDR3 length: 14 amino acids. The CDR3 region has the DNA TGTGCCAGCAGTTCCCGAAGCGAGGGCAATGAGCAGTTCTTC. Translated: CASSSRSEGNEQFF.

This clonotype showed up just a few times. The chain is built from TRBV5-1 and TRBJ2-7; possibly TRBD2 for D (5 bases). The CDR3 loop spans 15 amino acids. Deletions cut 3 bases from V and 5 bases from J, with 18 bases between. Germline V gives CDR1 SGHRS, CDR2 YFSETQ. The CDR3 reads CASSSSIGRGDEQYF. CDR3 DNA sequence: TGCGCCAGCAGCTCCTCAATAGGTCGGGGTGACGAGCAGTACTTC.

The sample holds many counts of this clonotype. The chain is built from TRBV6-1 and TRBJ1-3; D gene uncertain. The germline V gene encodes CDR1 MNHNS and CDR2 SASEGT. This CDR3 is 16 amino acids long. Trimming stripped 6 bases from V and 4 bases from J, with 19 bases between. The CDR3 sequence: CASSPYRSMGGNTIYF. The CDR3 nucleotides are TGTGCCAGCAGCCCGTATAGGTCAATGGGCGGAAACACCATATATTTT.

This clonotype has just a few counts. The chain links TRBV15 to TRBJ2-1; 7 nucleotides match TRBD2. The ends lost 0 bases at V and 9 bases at J; junction bases unmatched: 17. Germline CDR1 is LNHNV and CDR2 is YYDKDF (reference sequence). This CDR3 is 18 amino acids long. Here the CDR3 DNA reads TGTGCCACCAGCAGAGATTTACCTCTTGCGGGAGAAAGGGGTGAGCAGTTCTTC. Translated, it gives CATSRDLPLAGERGEQFF.

V usage is TRBV13 and J usage is TRBJ2-2, with 7 bases that match TRBD1. The V segment lost 5 bases and the J segment 5 bases; nucleotides outside the gene matches: 5. Germline CDR1 PRHDT, CDR2 FYEKMQ (reference sequence). The CDR3 loop spans 14 amino acids. The CDR3 DNA follows: TGTGCCAGCAGCACGACAGGGCCGACCGGGGAGCTGTTTTTT. This encodes CASSTTGPTGELFF.

This clonotype was seen a handful of times. V usage is TRBV3-1 and J usage is TRBJ2-4; D ambiguous. Germline CDR1 and CDR2: LGHDT and YNNKEL (reference sequence). This CDR3 has 14 amino acids. The germline V and J ends were trimmed by 0 bases and 8 bases, with 11 bases remaining between them. Here the CDR3 reads CASSQDMVMDIQYF. CDR3 DNA sequence: TGTGCCAGCAGCCAAGATATGGTGATGGACATTCAGTACTTC.

V usage is TRBV20-1 and J usage is TRBJ2-1, with D unclear. Per germline, CDR1 DFQATT and CDR2 SNEGSKA (reference sequence). V shed 4 bases and J shed 0 bases, with 19 bases lying between them. The CDR3 runs 17 residues. The CDR3 spells CSANPAMNPSSYNEQFF. The CDR3 region has the DNA TGCAGTGCTAATCCAGCGATGAATCCGAGCTCCTACAATGAGCAGTTCTTC.

This rearrangement joins TRBV19 to TRBJ1-6; D call uncertain. V was pared by 1 base and J by 7 bases, with 5 bases between. The CDR3 totals 13 residues. The germline CDR1 and CDR2 sequences are LNHDA and SQIVND (reference sequence). The CDR3 bases are TGTGCCAGTAGTATAGGGGCCAATTCACCCCTCCACTTT. It translates to CASSIGANSPLHF.

This clonotype appeared many times. Compared with germline, one end of the junction differs, possibly owing to a read error. This sequence joins TRBV5-1 and TRBJ1-1, with D possibly being TRBD1 (5 bases). The CDR3 sequence is 19 residues long. Germline V gives CDR1 SGHRS, CDR2 YFSETQ. CDR3 sequence reads: CASRIGWSGSRRPNIEAFF. In DNA, the CDR3 is TGCGCCAGCAGAATCGGGTGGTCAGGGAGTAGAAGGCCGAACATTGAAGCTTTCTTT.

J is TRBJ2-1 and V is TRBV20-1, with 7 bases matching TRBD2. With V trimmed by 1 base and J by 6 bases, 12 bases remained unmatched. CDR3 length: 16 amino acids. CDR1 is DFQATT and CDR2 is SNEGSKA in the germline V gene (reference sequence). CDR3 sequence (DNA): TGCAGTGCTAGAGGGCTATTGCGGGAGTTTATCAATGAGCAGTTCTTC. It is translated as CSARGLLREFINEQFF.

This clonotype was seen a handful of times. The chain links TRBV27 to TRBJ2-5, with TRBD2 identical over 10 bases. Trimming took 6 bases from V and 7 from J; bases not matched to a gene: 11. Germline V gene lookup returns CDR1 MNHEY and CDR2 SMNVEV (reference sequence). The CDR3 contains 15 residues. CDR3 sequence (DNA): TGTGCCAGCAGGGGAAGTAGCGGGAGGTCGGGGACCCAGTACTTC. It codes for CASRGSSGRSGTQYF.

The CDR3 DNA reads as TGTGCCAGCAGTCCCAACGAGGAGCAGTACTTC. Its protein is CASSPNEEQYF. The chain uses TRBV12-3 or TRBV12-4 and TRBJ2-7, with D unclear. V was pared by 5 bases and J by 7 bases, with 9 bases between. This CDR3 has 11 amino acids.

The chain couples TRBV12-3 or TRBV12-4 to TRBJ2-2, with 8 bases matching TRBD1. The CDR3 spans 14 residues. Trimming cost V 9 bases and J 5 bases; bases outside gene matches: 8. This CDR3 is CASKFDRGTGELFF. The CDR3 nucleotides read TGTGCCAGTAAATTTGACAGGGGAACCGGGGAGCTGTTTTTT.

This sequence joins TRBV7-8 and TRBJ2-4, with D possibly TRBD2 on 5 matching bases. The CDR3 covers 16 residues. Germline CDR1 reads SGHVS; CDR2 reads FQNEAQ. Trimming stripped 1 base from V and 7 bases from J, with 17 bases between. CDR3 nucleotides: TGTGCCAGCAGCTTAGATGTGGTGGGAGCTTTGAACATTCAGTACTTC. It specifies CASSLDVVGALNIQYF.

With regard to this clonotype: A much larger clone lies one base from this, so it may be a read error. The chain carries TRBV7-8 and TRBJ2-1, with D perhaps assigned TRBD1 or TRBD2 (5 bases each). Germline V gene lookup returns CDR1 SGHVS and CDR2 FQNEAQ. There are 14 residues in the CDR3. CDR3 sequence (DNA): TGTGCCAGCATGGGGCGGGTTTCCTACAGTGAGCAGTTCTTC. Encoded protein: CASMGRVSYSEQFF.

V gene TRBV10-2 combines with J gene TRBJ2-1; 8 bases align to TRBD2. V dropped 2 bases and J dropped 5; count of bases not matched to a gene: 11. The germline gives CDR1 WSHSY, CDR2 SAAADI. The CDR3 spans 17 residues. Written as DNA, the CDR3 is TGCGCCAGCAGTGAGCGCCTCTCCGCGGGAGGAGACAATGAGCAGTTCTTC. Protein product: CASSERLSAGGDNEQFF.

The chain combines TRBV7-2 with TRBJ2-7; D possibly corresponds to TRBD1 (5 bases). CDR1 and CDR2 (germline): SGHTA, FQGNSA. The CDR3 consists of 15 residues. Between the trimmed V and J ends, which lost 5 bases and 3 bases, there was a span of 17 bases. CDR3 nucleotides: TGTGCCAGCAGCGAGGAATGGGGCGTGAACTACGAGCAGTACTTC. Translated: CASSEEWGVNYEQYF.